These 14 T cell receptor beta chains were all obtained from the same sample, sequenced in a study of shared T cell receptors in the human thymus. TCRdb's table, derived via immunoSEQ multiplex PCR, lists solely in-frame clones and lacks some. Of roughly 660,000 clones listed, roughly 90% are singletons. These data also featured in a second study, about human thymus T cells.

Material: thymocytes. The receptors stem from a boy under two years old with a congenital heart defect.

This rearrangement joins TRBV25-1 to TRBJ2-2; the D gene is possibly TRBD2 (5 bases). Looked up from germline, CDR1 is MGHDK and CDR2 is SYGVNS. The ends were cut back, 3 bases at V and 7 bases at J, with 6 bases in the middle. There are 12 residues in the CDR3. CDR3 DNA: TGTGCCAGCAGTGATGAGGGCGGGGAGCTGTTTTTT. Protein: CASSDEGGELFF.

This clone showed up just a few times. This chain connects TRBV7-9 to TRBJ1-4; TRBD1 agrees at 11 bases. Germline values: CDR1 SEHNR, CDR2 FQNEAQ (reference sequence). The CDR3 runs 14 residues. The junction had 3 bases not matched to a gene; V was cut back by 4 bases and J by 8 bases. The CDR3 sequence: CASSSDRGREKLFF. In DNA form, the CDR3 reads TGTGCCAGCAGCTCGGACAGGGGGCGCGAAAAACTGTTTTTT.

The chain recombines TRBV28 with TRBJ2-7, with TRBD2 matching 7 bases. CDR1 is MDHEN, CDR2 SYDVKM, per germline. V gave up 3 bases and J gave up 3 bases; unmatched junction bases: 14. The CDR3 is 17 residues long. CDR3 sequence: CASSLPPLGEGSYEQYF. The CDR3 DNA follows: TGTGCCAGCAGTTTGCCCCCCCTCGGGGAGGGGAGCTACGAGCAGTACTTC.

As concerns this clone: The same CDR3 can be traced to other DNA sequences in this sample. The chain is built from TRBV7-8 and TRBJ2-5; D is unresolved. Germline CDR1 and CDR2: SGHVS and FQNEAQ. Trimming pared 5 bases from V and 5 bases from J, leaving 6 bases between. The CDR3 spans 11 residues. The CDR3 nucleotides are TGTGCCAGCAGCCCCAGGGAGACCCAGTACTTC. This translates into CASSPRETQYF. The variable domain in full, completed from reference TRBV7-8 and TRBJ2-5, reads GAGVSQSPRYKVAKRGQDVALRCDPISGHVSLFWYQQALGQGPEFLTYFQNEAQLDKSGLPSDRFFAERPEGSVSTLKIQRTQQEDSAVYLCASSPRETQYFGPGTRLLVL.

The chain combines TRBV6-6 with TRBJ1-2; no clear D gene. Germline V gene data show CDR1 as MNHNY and CDR2 as SVGAGI (reference sequence). This CDR3 region has 14 residues. V lost 5 bases to trimming and J lost 3 bases, with 13 bases between them. In DNA, the CDR3 is TGTGCCAGCAGTGCGGCTCCGACCTACTATGGCTACACCTTC. Translation gives CASSAAPTYYGYTF.

The chain links TRBV5-1 to TRBJ1-1; 7 positions agree with TRBD1. The CDR3 sequence is 15 residues long. Germline lookup yields CDR1 SGHRS and CDR2 YFSETQ. Unmatched junction bases numbered 10, after V lost 0 bases and J lost 8 bases. CDR3 sequence: CASSLAYGGGREAFF. Here the CDR3 DNA reads TGCGCCAGCAGCTTGGCCTACGGAGGGGGCAGGGAAGCTTTCTTT.

The rearrangement joins TRBV7-7 to TRBJ2-3, with 11 bases fitting TRBD2. V was clipped by 5 bases and J by 7 bases; unmatched bases: 5. CDR3 length: 14 residues. Germline CDR1 reads SSHAT; CDR2 reads FNYEAQ (reference sequence). Written as DNA, the CDR3 is TGTGCCAGCAGCCCCGGACTAGCGGGTAATACGCAGTATTTT. Translated: CASSPGLAGNTQYF.

The chain couples TRBV27 to TRBJ2-2; 11 bases line up with TRBD2. Germline CDR1 and CDR2: MNHEY and SMNVEV (reference sequence). J gave up 2 bases and V 6 bases, and 5 bases lay outside the gene matches. This CDR3 spans 16 amino acids. The CDR3: CASSAGTSGNTGELFF. Written as DNA, the CDR3 is TGTGCCAGCAGCGCCGGGACTAGCGGTAACACCGGGGAGCTGTTTTTT.

The rearrangement uses TRBV9 and TRBJ1-2; D remains ambiguous. The CDR3 has 13 amino acids. V shed 0 bases and J shed 8 bases, with 11 bases lying between them. CDR1 is SGDLS and CDR2 is YYNGEE in the germline V gene. The CDR3 DNA follows: TGTGCCAGCAGCGTAGAGTCTCTAGACGGCTACACCTTC. This gives the protein CASSVESLDGYTF.

V and J are TRBV2 and TRBJ2-2; tentatively, D is TRBD2 (6 bases). Germline V gives CDR1 SNHLY, CDR2 FYNNEI. The CDR3 is made up of 15 amino acids. V lost 5 bases and J 1 base, leaving 11 bases between the germline ends. The DNA for the CDR3 is TGTGCCAGCAGTTCCGGGACTGGGAACACCGGGGAGCTGTTTTTT. Residues: CASSSGTGNTGELFF.

V gene TRBV5-6 combines with J gene TRBJ1-2; D gene unclear. V was shortened by 3 bases and J by 4 bases, with 10 bases between the two germline ends. The CDR3 length is 13 residues. The V gene's germline CDR1 is SGHDT and CDR2 YYEEEE. The CDR3 is CASSSGASYGYTF. The DNA for the CDR3 is TGTGCCAGCAGCTCAGGCGCCTCCTATGGCTACACCTTC.

The chain links TRBV7-2 to TRBJ2-7, with 9 nucleotides matching TRBD1. The CDR3 spans 17 residues. V lost 7 bases, J lost 2 bases, and 15 bases stayed unmatched. Germline-derived CDR1 and CDR2 are SGHTA and FQGNSA. CDR3 sequence reads: CASTDPRDRVEAYEQYF. CDR3 DNA sequence: TGTGCCAGCACCGACCCCCGGGACAGGGTAGAGGCCTACGAGCAGTACTTC.

The V call is TRBV5-8, the J call TRBJ2-4; 10 bases match TRBD1. CDR1 SGHTS and CDR2 YDEGEE come from the germline V gene. This CDR3 contains 15 residues. V shed 4 bases, J shed 6 bases, and the junction held 7 bases outside the gene matches. CDR3 in amino acids: CASSPRQGAGNIQYF. CDR3 nucleotide sequence: TGTGCCAGCAGCCCCCGACAGGGGGCGGGAAACATTCAGTACTTC.

The chain combines TRBV28 with TRBJ2-7; 8 nucleotides align to TRBD1. The V and J ends lost 7 bases and 0 bases, in that order; junction bases with no gene match: 14. The CDR3 sequence is 17 residues long. CDR1 and CDR2 from the germline V gene are MDHEN and SYDVKM. For the CDR3, the DNA is TGTGCCAGCAAGGACCGAAGGGACAGGCGGTACTCCTACGAGCAGTACTTC. This translates into CASKDRRDRRYSYEQYF.